This TCR beta chain comes out of a study of blood T cell repertoires in COVID-19. The V gene lost 3 bases and the J gene lost 5 bases, with 7 bases spanning the gap. Germline CDR1 and CDR2: MRHNA and SNTAGT. The CDR3 extends over 12 amino acids. The table came from immunoSEQ multiplex PCR; TCRdb's copy has only in-frame clones and leaves some out. The data hold about 270,000 clones, with around four fifths observed a single time. This sequence joins TRBV6-4 and TRBJ1-2; D possibly corresponds to TRBD1 (5 bases). The source material was peripheral blood. The receptor's source is a woman aged 50 to 65 who had recovered from COVID-19. The CDR3 reads CASSEGGYGYTF. DNA for the CDR3: TGTGCCAGCAGTGAGGGGGGTTATGGCTACACCTTC.